Following are 2 T cell receptor beta chains from one sample sequenced in a study of T-cell memory formation after mild COVID-19 (dated by TCRdb to the early 2020s). Libraries were built with 5' RACE. The run used an Illumina NovaSeq 6000. TCRdb's own reprocessing of the public reads used fastp at Q25 and MiXCR and kept productive beta chains. All rows with the same CDR3 protein become a single entry with the most common DNA and genes. Here the sample has roughly 510,000 distinct CDR3 sequences; roughly 17% occur a single time. The ten biggest clones cover roughly 8% of the sample. The sequenced sample was PBMCs or a T cell subset sorted from them (not recorded which). The receptor set was obtained from an adult woman who had mild COVID-19 (a few samples of this study predate the infection). The sample titles of this study are shuffled in the database, so cell type and time point are left out; the donor was told from shared clones.

V gene TRBV12-3 or TRBV12-4 combines with J gene TRBJ1-1, with 9 positions matching TRBD1. This CDR3 has 14 amino acids. V gave up 4 bases and J gave up 3 bases; unmatched junction bases: 3. The CDR3 DNA reads TGTGCCAGCAGTTACGGACAGGGGTACACTGAAGCTTTCTTT. This encodes CASSYGQGYTEAFF.

This chain uses TRBV5-1 with TRBJ2-5, with TRBD2 identical over 14 bases. The J segment lost 1 base and the V segment lost 2 bases, leaving 4 bases of the junction unmatched. The CDR3 runs to 17 residues. Germline CDR1 reads SGHRS; CDR2 reads YFSETQ. CDR3 amino acids: CASSFSGTSGGQETQYF. The CDR3 DNA sequence: TGCGCCAGCAGCTTCTCCGGGACTAGCGGGGGCCAAGAGACCCAGTACTTC.